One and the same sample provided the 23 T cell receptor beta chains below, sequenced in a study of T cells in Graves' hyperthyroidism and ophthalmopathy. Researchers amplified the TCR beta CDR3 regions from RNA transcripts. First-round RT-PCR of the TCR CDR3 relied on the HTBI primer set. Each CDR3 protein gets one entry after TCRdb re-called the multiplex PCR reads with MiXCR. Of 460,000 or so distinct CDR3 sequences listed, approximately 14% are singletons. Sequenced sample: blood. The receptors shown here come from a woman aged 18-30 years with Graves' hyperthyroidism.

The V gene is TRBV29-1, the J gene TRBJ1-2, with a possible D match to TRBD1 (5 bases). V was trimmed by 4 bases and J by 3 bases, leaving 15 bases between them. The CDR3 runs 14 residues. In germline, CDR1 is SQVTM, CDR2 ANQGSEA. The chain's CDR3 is CSVGVGRGDYGYTF. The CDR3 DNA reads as TGCAGCGTTGGGGTGGGCAGAGGGGACTATGGCTACACCTTC.

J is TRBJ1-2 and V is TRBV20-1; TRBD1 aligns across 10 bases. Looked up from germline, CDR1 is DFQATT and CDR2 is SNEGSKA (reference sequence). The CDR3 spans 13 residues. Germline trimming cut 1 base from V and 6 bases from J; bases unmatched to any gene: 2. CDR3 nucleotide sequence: TGCAGTGCTAGAGTGGGGACAGGGGATGGCTACACCTTC. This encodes CSARVGTGDGYTF.

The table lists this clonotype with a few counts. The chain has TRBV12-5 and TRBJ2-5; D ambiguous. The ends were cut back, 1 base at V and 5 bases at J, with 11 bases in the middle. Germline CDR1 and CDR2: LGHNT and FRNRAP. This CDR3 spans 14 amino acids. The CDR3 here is CASGLGAESETQYF. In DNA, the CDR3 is TGTGCTAGTGGTTTGGGGGCTGAAAGTGAGACCCAGTACTTC.

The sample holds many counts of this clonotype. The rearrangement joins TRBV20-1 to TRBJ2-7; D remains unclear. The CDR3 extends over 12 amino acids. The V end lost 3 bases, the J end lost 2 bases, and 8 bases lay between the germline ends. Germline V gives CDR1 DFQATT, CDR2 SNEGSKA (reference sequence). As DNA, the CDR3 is TGCAGTGCTAGGTCCCATCCCTACGAGCAGTACGTC. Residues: CSARSHPYEQYV.

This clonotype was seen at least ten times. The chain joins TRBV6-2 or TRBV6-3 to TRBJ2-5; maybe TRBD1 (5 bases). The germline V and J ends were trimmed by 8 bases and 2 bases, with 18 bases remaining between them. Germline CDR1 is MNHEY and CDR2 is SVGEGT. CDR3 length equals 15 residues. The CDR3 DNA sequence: TGTGCCAGCTCTTGGGGTAGCAGGGCGCAAGAGACCCAGTACTTC. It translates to CASSWGSRAQETQYF.

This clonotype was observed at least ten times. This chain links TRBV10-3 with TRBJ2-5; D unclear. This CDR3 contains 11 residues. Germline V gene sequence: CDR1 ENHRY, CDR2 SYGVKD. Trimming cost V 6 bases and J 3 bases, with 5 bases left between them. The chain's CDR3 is CAIRSEETQYF. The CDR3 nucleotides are TGTGCCATCAGGTCCGAAGAGACCCAGTACTTC.

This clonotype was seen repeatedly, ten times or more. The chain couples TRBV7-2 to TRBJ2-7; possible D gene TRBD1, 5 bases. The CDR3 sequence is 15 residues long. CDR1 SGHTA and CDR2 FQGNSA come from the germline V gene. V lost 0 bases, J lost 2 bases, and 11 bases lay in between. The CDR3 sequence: CASSLAGQGPYEQYF. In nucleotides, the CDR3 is TGTGCCAGCAGCTTAGCGGGCCAGGGTCCCTACGAGCAGTACTTC.

CDR3 amino acids: CASSMAGDQPQHF. DNA for the CDR3: TGTGCCAGTAGTATGGCAGGGGATCAGCCCCAGCATTTT. V and J are TRBV19 and TRBJ1-5; D is possibly TRBD1 (6 bases). The CDR3 loop spans 13 amino acids. The V gene's germline CDR1 is LNHDA and CDR2 SQIVND (reference sequence). With 3 bases removed from V and 5 bases from J, the gap between germline ends came to 8 bases.

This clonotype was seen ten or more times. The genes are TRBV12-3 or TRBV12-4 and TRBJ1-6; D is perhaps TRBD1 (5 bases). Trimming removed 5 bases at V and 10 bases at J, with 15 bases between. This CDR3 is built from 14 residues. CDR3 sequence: CASSPEAGTSPLHF. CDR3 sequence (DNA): TGTGCCAGCAGTCCCGAAGCAGGGACCTCACCCCTCCACTTT.

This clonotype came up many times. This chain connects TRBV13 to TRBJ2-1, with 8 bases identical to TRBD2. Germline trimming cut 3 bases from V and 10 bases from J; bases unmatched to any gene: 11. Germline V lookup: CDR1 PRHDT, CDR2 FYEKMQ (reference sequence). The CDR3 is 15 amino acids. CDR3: CASSFPGLGVGEQFF. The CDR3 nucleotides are TGTGCCAGCAGCTTCCCGGGACTAGGCGTCGGGGAGCAGTTCTTC.

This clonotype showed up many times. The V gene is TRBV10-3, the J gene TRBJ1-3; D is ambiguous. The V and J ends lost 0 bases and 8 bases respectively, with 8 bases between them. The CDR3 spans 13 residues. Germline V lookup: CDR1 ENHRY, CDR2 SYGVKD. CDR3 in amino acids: CAISESTVDTIYF. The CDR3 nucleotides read TGTGCCATCAGTGAGTCGACGGTGGACACCATATATTTT.

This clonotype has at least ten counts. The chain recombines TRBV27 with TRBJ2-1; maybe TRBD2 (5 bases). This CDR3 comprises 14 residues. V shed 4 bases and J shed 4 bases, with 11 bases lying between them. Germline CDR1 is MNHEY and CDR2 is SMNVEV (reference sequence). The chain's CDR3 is CASSSPSRYNEQFF. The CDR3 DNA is TGTGCCAGCAGTTCTCCTAGCAGATACAATGAGCAGTTCTTC.

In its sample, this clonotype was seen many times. The CDR3 here is CASSILQGYGYTF. In nucleotides, the CDR3 is TGTGCCAGTAGTATTTTACAGGGCTATGGCTACACCTTC. The J gene is TRBJ1-2, the V gene TRBV19, with D perhaps TRBD1 (6 bases). V dropped 3 bases and J dropped 4 bases, with 9 bases sitting between them. The CDR3 covers 13 residues. Germline V CDR1 and CDR2: LNHDA, SQIVND (reference sequence).

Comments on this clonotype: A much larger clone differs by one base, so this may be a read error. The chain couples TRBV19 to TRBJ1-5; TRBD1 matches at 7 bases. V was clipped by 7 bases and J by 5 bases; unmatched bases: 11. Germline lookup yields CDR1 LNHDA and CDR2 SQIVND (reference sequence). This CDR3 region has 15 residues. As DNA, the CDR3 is TGTGCCAGTATTGGAGGACAGGTGAGGCATCAGCCCCAGCATTTT. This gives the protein CASIGGQVRHQPQHF.

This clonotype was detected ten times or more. CDR3 sequence (DNA): TGTGCCACCAGTGATTTGCCTCAGAACAATGAGCAGTTCTTC. Protein sequence: CATSDLPQNNEQFF. The rearrangement links TRBV24-1 to TRBJ2-1, with no clear D. Trimming took off 0 bases at V and 5 bases at J, with 7 bases between the two ends. Looked up from germline, CDR1 is KGHDR and CDR2 is SFDVKD. The CDR3 length is 14 residues.

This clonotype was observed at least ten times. CDR3 region: CASSIRQGAMDTEAFF. CDR3 in DNA: TGCGCCAGCAGCATCCGACAGGGGGCCATGGACACTGAAGCTTTCTTT. This rearrangement joins TRBV5-1 to TRBJ1-1; 10 bases are a match to TRBD1. The J segment lost 3 bases and the V segment lost 4 bases, leaving 9 bases of the junction unmatched. The CDR3 is made up of 16 amino acids. The germline CDR1 and CDR2 sequences are SGHRS and YFSETQ.

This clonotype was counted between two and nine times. The CDR3 DNA sequence: TGCAGTGCTAGGAAAGGGGACAGAAATCATCAGCCCCAGCATTTT. It yields the protein CSARKGDRNHQPQHF. The V and J genes are TRBV20-1 and TRBJ1-5; 7 nucleotides match TRBD1. The CDR3 is 15 amino acids. Germline V lookup: CDR1 DFQATT, CDR2 SNEGSKA (reference sequence). V lost 3 bases, J lost 5 bases, and 10 bases stayed unmatched.

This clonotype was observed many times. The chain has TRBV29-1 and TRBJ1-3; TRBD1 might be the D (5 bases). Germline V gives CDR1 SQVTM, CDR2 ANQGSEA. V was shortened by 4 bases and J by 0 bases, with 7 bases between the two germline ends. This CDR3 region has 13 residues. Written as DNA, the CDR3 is TGCAGCGTTGGACAGACCTCTGGAAACACCATATATTTT. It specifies CSVGQTSGNTIYF. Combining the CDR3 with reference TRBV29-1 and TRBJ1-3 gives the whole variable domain SAVISQKPSRDICQRGTSLTIQCQVDSQVTMMFWYRQQPGQSLTLIATANQGSEATYESGFVIDKFPISRPNLTFSTLTVSNMSPEDSSIYLCSVGQTSGNTIYFGEGSWLTVV.

The CDR3 DNA reads TGTGCCAGCAGTCGCCCCCCCGGGACAGGGGATCAGGGCTACACCTTC. Amino acid sequence: CASSRPPGTGDQGYTF. The J gene is TRBJ1-2, the V gene TRBV27, with 10 bases that match TRBD1. Losses at the gene ends were 5 bases for V and 8 bases for J; bases not matched to a gene: 14. The CDR3 contains 16 residues. Germline V gene sequence: CDR1 MNHEY, CDR2 SMNVEV (reference sequence).

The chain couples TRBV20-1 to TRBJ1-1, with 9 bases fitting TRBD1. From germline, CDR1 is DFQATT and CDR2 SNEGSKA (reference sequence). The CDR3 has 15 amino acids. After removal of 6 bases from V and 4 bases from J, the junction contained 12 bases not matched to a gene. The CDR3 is CSAYPGTGLSTEAFF. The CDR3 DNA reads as TGCAGTGCCTACCCCGGGACAGGGTTATCCACTGAAGCTTTCTTT.

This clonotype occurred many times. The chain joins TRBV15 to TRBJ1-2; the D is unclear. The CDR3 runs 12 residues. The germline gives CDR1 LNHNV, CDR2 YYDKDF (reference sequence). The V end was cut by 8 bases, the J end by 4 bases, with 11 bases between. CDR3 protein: CATSENLYGYTF. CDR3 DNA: TGTGCCACCTCGGAGAACCTCTATGGCTACACCTTC.

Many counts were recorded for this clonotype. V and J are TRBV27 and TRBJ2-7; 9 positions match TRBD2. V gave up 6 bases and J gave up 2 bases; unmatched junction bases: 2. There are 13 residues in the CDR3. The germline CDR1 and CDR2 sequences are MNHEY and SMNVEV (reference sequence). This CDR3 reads CASRTSGAYEQYF. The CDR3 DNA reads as TGTGCCAGCAGGACTAGCGGAGCCTACGAGCAGTACTTC.

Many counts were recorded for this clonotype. In nucleotides, the CDR3 is TGTGCCAGCAAAGAGCGGGAGGGCCTGAGAGAGACCCAGTACTTC. Translating gives CASKEREGLRETQYF. The rearrangement links TRBV6-1 to TRBJ2-5; 10 positions agree with TRBD2. With V trimmed by 7 bases and J by 4 bases, 9 bases remained unmatched. This CDR3 is 15 amino acids long. Germline-derived CDR1 and CDR2 are MNHNS and SASEGT.